Sequencing of this TCR beta chain was carried out in a study of blood T cells in healthy people across ages. Across the study: Per every two T cells, about one barcoded beta molecule was captured by template switching. Notes on the study in general: Among T cells, TCR beta diversity per million cells dropped roughly linearly as age rose.

Approximately 10 milliliters of peripheral blood were drawn from each donor into EDTA-treated tubes. Using a J-beta primer mix together with a sample-barcoded 5' primer, a second PCR was run for about 6 to 11 cycles. All samples gave at least 2.5 million CDR3-containing paired-end reads. TCRdb re-analysed the 5' RACE reads in MiXCR, keeping a single row per CDR3 protein. The data contain more than 1,400,000 distinct CDR3 sequences, 40% to 50% of them singletons. In regard to this clonotype: Its antigen is unidentified.

The source of this sequence is a woman aged 18-30 years in good health. The sample was blood.

Here the CDR3 reads CASSLNLSGEQYF. The CDR3, as DNA: TGTGCCAGCAGCTTAAATCTTAGTGGGGAGCAGTACTTC. The chain employs TRBV7-3 and TRBJ2-7, with no clear D. V was clipped by 1 base and J by 7 bases, with 11 bases between them. The CDR3 runs to 13 residues. Looked up from germline, CDR1 is SGHTA and CDR2 is FQGTGA.